The rows below give T cell receptor beta chains drawn from one sample of a study of technical replicates of blood from several donors. The repertoire was sequenced with immunoSEQ multiplex PCR; TCRdb's copy has only in-frame clones and lacks some. The table has 50,000 to 70,000 clones, about 88% seen once. The sample was PBMCs. The origin of the receptors is a human donor in good health. Some clones in this sample may be carry-over from other donors' samples. CDR3s include the opening cysteine and the closing phenylalanine or tryptophan. A D gene is named only where the DNA matches it firmly. Clone size is shown for a subset of rows, as once, few, many or a class of expanded clone.

abundance	v_gene	d_gene	j_gene	CDR3nt	CDR3aa
.	TRBV7-8	.	TRBJ2-7	TGTGCCAGCAGCTCTAGGCTTGCTCCCTACGAGCAGTACTTC	CASSSRLAPYEQYF
.	TRBV14	TRBD1	TRBJ1-6	TGTGCCAGCACCTACGGCAGGGGGCCCAATTCACCCCTCCACTTT	CASTYGRGPNSPLHF
.	TRBV7-8	TRBD1	TRBJ1-3	TGTGCCAGCAGCAACCGACAGGGCAGAAACACCATATATTTT	CASSNRQGRNTIYF
.	TRBV27	TRBD1	TRBJ1-1	TGTGCCAGCAGTTTAAGGACAGGGGGGAACACTGAAGCTTTCTTT	CASSLRTGGNTEAFF
few	TRBV5-1	TRBD1	TRBJ1-3	TGCGCCAGCAGCCTAGGGACAGGGGGAAACACCATATATTTT	CASSLGTGGNTIYF
.	TRBV2	.	TRBJ2-2	TGTGCCAGCAGACTTTCGGGGGAGCTGTTTTTT	CASRLSGELFF
.	TRBV7-9	TRBD1	TRBJ1-5	TGTGCCAGCAGCTCAGGGGGCCCGGATAGCAATCAGCCCCAGCATTTT	CASSSGGPDSNQPQHF
.	TRBV7-2	TRBD2	TRBJ2-7	TGTGCCAGCAGCTCTAATGTAGCGGGCTACGAGCAGTACTTC	CASSSNVAGYEQYF
.	TRBV5-1	TRBD1	TRBJ2-1	TGCGCCAGCAGCTCTGGGACAGGGGCGAAGAATGAGCAGTTCTTC	CASSSGTGAKNEQFF
.	TRBV5-1	TRBD1	TRBJ2-7	TGCGCCAGCAGCTTTGAGACAGGGACCTACGAGCAGTACTTC	CASSFETGTYEQYF
.	TRBV5-1	TRBD2	TRBJ2-7	TGCGCCAGCAGCTTGGTAGCGGGAGGCCCCTACGAGCAGTACTTC	CASSLVAGGPYEQYF
.	TRBV30	.	TRBJ2-7	TGTGCCTGGAGCCCACTCCTAGCCCAGGCGAGCTACGAGCAGTACTTC	CAWSPLLAQASYEQYF
once	TRBV11-3	.	TRBJ2-2	TGTGCCAGCAGCCCCCCCCCACCACTAAACACCGGGGAGCTGTTTTTT	CASSPPPPLNTGELFF
.	TRBV6-6	TRBD1	TRBJ2-5	TGTGCCAGCAGTTATTTGGGGACAGGGGGCGAGACCCAGTACTTC	CASSYLGTGGETQYF
.	TRBV5-4	TRBD1	TRBJ2-7	TGTGCCAGCAGTAAGGACAGGGGGGGGTACGAGCAGTACTTC	CASSKDRGGYEQYF
many	TRBV10-3	TRBD2	TRBJ2-5	TGTGCCATCAGAGGCGGACTAGCGGGAGAAGAGACCCAGTACTTC	CAIRGGLAGEETQYF
once	TRBV9	.	TRBJ2-3	TGTGCCAGCAGCGGCCGGGACTCCCGGGATACGCAGTATTTT	CASSGRDSRDTQYF
once	TRBV7-2	.	TRBJ2-2	TGTGCCAGCAGCCTCCCGGGGTCGCTTGGCACCGGGGAGCTGTTTTTT	CASSLPGSLGTGELFF
once	TRBV4-2	TRBD2	TRBJ2-1	TGTGCCAGCAGCCAGTCCGGGAGGGGCAACAATGAGCAGTTCTTC	CASSQSGRGNNEQFF
once	TRBV10-3	.	TRBJ1-6	TGTGCCATCAGCCCCGGGGGGCAGGGTCGAGGGGCCTCACCCCTCCACTTT	CAISPGGQGRGASPLHF
once	TRBV6-5	TRBD2	TRBJ2-5	TGTGCCAGCAGCCGTACTAGCGGGGGGACAGAGACCCAGTACTTC	CASSRTSGGTETQYF
few	TRBV5-4	.	TRBJ2-1	TGTGCCAGCAGCCGAGACTCGGTTGCGTACAATGAGCAGTTCTTC	CASSRDSVAYNEQFF